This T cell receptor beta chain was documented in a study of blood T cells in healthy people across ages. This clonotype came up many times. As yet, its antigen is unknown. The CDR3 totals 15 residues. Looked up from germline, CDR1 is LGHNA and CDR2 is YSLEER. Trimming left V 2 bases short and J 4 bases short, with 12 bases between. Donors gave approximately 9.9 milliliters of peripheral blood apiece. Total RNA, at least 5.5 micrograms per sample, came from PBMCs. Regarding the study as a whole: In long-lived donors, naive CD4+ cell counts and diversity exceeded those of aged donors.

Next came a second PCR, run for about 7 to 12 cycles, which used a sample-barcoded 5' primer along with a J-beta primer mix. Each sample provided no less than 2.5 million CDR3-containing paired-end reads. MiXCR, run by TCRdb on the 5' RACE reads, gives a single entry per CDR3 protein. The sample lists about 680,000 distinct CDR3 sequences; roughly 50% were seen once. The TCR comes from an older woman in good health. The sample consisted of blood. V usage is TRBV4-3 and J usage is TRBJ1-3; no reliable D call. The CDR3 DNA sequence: TGCGCCAGCAGCCAATCGGTGCTGGCAGGAAACACCATATATTTT. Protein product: CASSQSVLAGNTIYF.